This TCR beta chain was sequenced during a study of blood T cells in healthy people across ages. Broader study findings: TCR beta diversity per million T cells fell roughly linearly with age. More naive CD4+ cells and higher diversity marked long-lived donors relative to aged donors.

Concerning this clonotype: As yet, its antigen is unknown.

Using a J-beta primer mix together with a sample-barcoded 5' primer, a second PCR was run for roughly 6 to 12 cycles. Using its own MiXCR run on the 5' RACE reads, TCRdb lists one record per CDR3 protein. This table has 1.5 million to 1.9 million distinct CDR3 sequences, approximately 43% appearing once. Germline V gene lookup returns CDR1 LGHNA and CDR2 YSLEER. This CDR3 has 17 residues. The V end lost 0 bases, the J end lost 4 bases, and 16 bases lay between the germline ends. Russia was home to the donors, healthy Caucasian individuals aged roughly 6 to 100. The extraction recovered at least 6 micrograms of total RNA per sample.

The TCR originated in a woman aged 18 to 35 in good health. The source material was blood. The chain carries TRBV4-3 and TRBJ1-5; possibly TRBD1 for D (6 bases). The CDR3 region is CASSQDRGPGRNQPQHF. CDR3 DNA: TGCGCCAGCAGCCAAGATCGGGGGCCAGGACGGAATCAGCCCCAGCATTTT.